This entry lists 21 T cell receptor beta chains sequenced from one sample in a study of T-cell reconstitution after alpha-beta-depleted transplantation in children. The TCRbeta library incorporated unique molecular identifiers. TCRdb reanalysed the PCR reads using MiXCR and keeps one entry per CDR3 protein. The data hold over 400,000 distinct CDR3 sequences, with approximately 12% observed a single time. Sequenced here: PBMCs from the stem cell graft donor, sampled from the stem cell graft. These receptors were taken from a human donor who donated a stem cell graft to a child with combined immunodeficiency.

This clonotype appeared a few times. The genes are TRBV12-3 or TRBV12-4 and TRBJ1-3; 9 nucleotides line up with TRBD1. V shed 7 bases and J 7 bases; nucleotides not matched to a gene: 5. The CDR3 totals 13 residues. CDR3 bases: TGTGCCAGCATTTACAGGGGGCGGAACACCATATATTTT. Translation: CASIYRGRNTIYF.

In its sample, this clonotype was seen many times. The chain employs TRBV25-1 and TRBJ1-4; 9 bases fit TRBD1. CDR3 size: 15 residues. Germline V lookup: CDR1 MGHDK, CDR2 SYGVNS. With V trimmed by 6 bases and J by 1 base, 3 bases remained unmatched. DNA of the CDR3: TGTGCCAGCAGGGAGGGACAGGGAACTAATGAAAAACTGTTTTTT. Translating gives CASREGQGTNEKLFF.

In nucleotides, the CDR3 is TGTGCCATCAGTGAGTTTAGCGGCTCCTACAATGAGCAGTTCTTC. It translates to CAISEFSGSYNEQFF. This chain joins TRBV10-3 and TRBJ2-1; perhaps TRBD2 as D (6 bases). The CDR3 contains 15 residues. Trimming left V 1 base short and J 0 bases short, with 7 bases between. Germline values: CDR1 ENHRY, CDR2 SYGVKD.

This clonotype was seen a handful of times. The chain employs TRBV5-1 and TRBJ2-1, with 11 bases that match TRBD2. The CDR3 has 15 amino acids. In germline, CDR1 is SGHRS, CDR2 YFSETQ. The V and J ends lost 7 bases and 4 bases, in that order; junction bases with no gene match: 7. The CDR3 DNA follows: TGCGCCAGCGTCCCCGGGACTAGCGGTTACAATGAGCAGTTCTTC. Translated, it gives CASVPGTSGYNEQFF.

The chain is built from TRBV4-2 and TRBJ2-3; 12 bases align to TRBD2. This CDR3 region has 16 residues. Germline V gene data show CDR1 as LGHNA and CDR2 as YNFKEQ. The V and J ends lost 4 bases and 1 base, in that order; junction bases with no gene match: 3. CDR3 sequence (DNA): TGTGCCAGCAGCCCCACTAGCGGGGGGCGCACAGATACGCAGTATTTT. This gives the protein CASSPTSGGRTDTQYF.

In this sample, this clonotype turned up many times. The chain combines TRBV7-2 with TRBJ2-5; the match to TRBD2 covers 11 bases. V shed 5 bases, J shed 2 bases, and the junction held 7 bases outside the gene matches. CDR3 length: 16 residues. Germline V lookup: CDR1 SGHTA, CDR2 FQGNSA. The CDR3 bases are TGTGCCAGCAGCCATCTTACTAGCGGGAGACAAGAGACCCAGTACTTC. It translates to CASSHLTSGRQETQYF.

The table lists this clonotype with many counts. The chain recombines TRBV12-3 or TRBV12-4 with TRBJ1-2, with TRBD1 as a possible D gene (6 bases). V was trimmed by 6 bases and J by 5 bases, leaving 10 bases between them. CDR3 length: 12 residues. CDR3 sequence reads: CASSDRSYGYTF. DNA for the CDR3: TGTGCCAGCAGCGACAGGAGTTATGGCTACACCTTC.

V is TRBV2 and J is TRBJ2-4, with D possibly matching TRBD2 (7 bases). CDR1 is SNHLY and CDR2 is FYNNEI in the germline V gene. The CDR3 consists of 15 residues. Trimming pared 5 bases from V and 8 bases from J, leaving 19 bases between. This CDR3 reads CASSLGGTTSDIQYF. The CDR3 DNA sequence: TGTGCCAGCAGTCTGGGGGGGACAACCTCCGACATTCAGTACTTC.

This clonotype was picked up a small number of times. The junction and the germline gene differ at one end; a read error may be behind it. The rearrangement joins TRBV15 to TRBJ2-4; D gene ambiguous. Germline CDR1 and CDR2: LNHNV and YYDKDF (reference sequence). The CDR3 is 13 residues long. CDR3 coding DNA: TGTGCCACCAGCAGGGAAGACAAAAGCATTCAGTACTTC. Its translation: CATSREDKSIQYF.

This clonotype was seen many times. The chain recombines TRBV12-3 or TRBV12-4 with TRBJ1-2; possibly TRBD1 for D (5 bases). V shed 2 bases and J shed 7 bases, with 8 bases lying between them. The CDR3 has 12 amino acids. The CDR3 DNA follows: TGTGCCAGCAGTTTAAAGGGGTTTGGCTACACCTTC. Protein product: CASSLKGFGYTF.

This clonotype was found many times. The V and J genes are TRBV12-3 or TRBV12-4 and TRBJ2-2, with 7 bases aligning to TRBD1. The CDR3 runs 12 residues. V shed 6 bases and J 6 bases; nucleotides not matched to a gene: 1. For the CDR3, the DNA is TGTGCCAGCAGCCAGGGGGCCGGGGAGCTGTTTTTT. Translating gives CASSQGAGELFF.

This clonotype has ten or more counts. The genes are TRBV5-1 and TRBJ1-1, with a possible D match to TRBD1 (6 bases). V dropped 5 bases and J dropped 2 bases, with 13 bases sitting between them. The CDR3 is 14 residues long. CDR1 and CDR2 (germline): SGHRS, YFSETQ. CDR3 sequence: CASRHPGHNTEAFF. The CDR3 DNA follows: TGCGCCAGCAGACATCCGGGACACAACACTGAAGCTTTCTTT.

This clonotype was counted only a few times. The gene calls are TRBV24-1 and TRBJ2-3; 8 bases are a match to TRBD2. J gave up 5 bases and V 3 bases, and 3 bases lay outside the gene matches. The CDR3 has 14 amino acids. In germline, CDR1 is KGHDR, CDR2 SFDVKD. The CDR3 sequence is CATSDKSGRDTQYF. The DNA for the CDR3 is TGTGCCACCAGTGATAAGAGCGGGAGAGATACGCAGTATTTT.

This clonotype was detected a few times. The chain combines TRBV5-4 with TRBJ2-5, with D possibly matching TRBD2 (6 bases). The CDR3 is 16 amino acids. Germline V gives CDR1 SGHNT, CDR2 YYREEE (reference sequence). V lost 0 bases and J 1 base, leaving 13 bases between the germline ends. The CDR3 DNA follows: TGTGCCAGCAGCTTGGTCGGGGGTCTGGTCCAAGAGACCCAGTACTTC. It is translated as CASSLVGGLVQETQYF.

This clonotype was seen only a few times. The chain joins TRBV12-3 or TRBV12-4 to TRBJ2-5; the D is unclear. This CDR3 has 13 residues. V was pared by 3 bases and J by 1 base, with 6 bases between. DNA for the CDR3: TGTGCCAGCAGTTTGTGGCCCCAAGAGACCCAGTACTTC. This translates into CASSLWPQETQYF.

The chain couples TRBV9 to TRBJ2-7; D possibly corresponds to TRBD1 (6 bases). CDR3 length: 14 residues. The germline V gene has CDR1 SGDLS and CDR2 YYNGEE. Trimming stripped 3 bases from V and 0 bases from J, with 10 bases between. The CDR3, as DNA: TGTGCCAGCAGCGCCGGACAGTTCTCCTACGAGCAGTACTTC. Amino acid sequence: CASSAGQFSYEQYF.

This clonotype has just a few counts. The chain combines TRBV12-3 or TRBV12-4 with TRBJ2-4, with TRBD1 matching over 7 bases. CDR3 length: 16 amino acids. The J segment lost 1 base and the V segment lost 5 bases, leaving 8 bases of the junction unmatched. This chain's CDR3 is CASSVGTETAKNIQYF. CDR3 DNA sequence: TGTGCCAGCAGTGTCGGGACAGAAACGGCCAAAAACATTCAGTACTTC.

This rearrangement joins TRBV12-3 or TRBV12-4 to TRBJ1-2, with D perhaps matching TRBD1 (6 bases). V was shortened by 6 bases and J by 8 bases, with 19 bases between the two germline ends. The CDR3 is made up of 14 amino acids. In DNA, the CDR3 is TGTGCCAGCAGCCCACCGGGGGGGCGTGAGGGCTACACCTTC. The encoded protein is CASSPPGGREGYTF.

The table lists this clonotype with a few counts. The chain carries TRBV7-2 and TRBJ2-4; D uncertain. The V end was cut by 0 bases, the J end by 0 bases, with 12 bases between. CDR3 length equals 17 residues. CDR1 SGHTA and CDR2 FQGNSA come from the germline V gene. Here the CDR3 DNA reads TGTGCCAGCAGCTTAGCGCTGGGCACTCTAGCCAAAAACATTCAGTACTTC. Its protein is CASSLALGTLAKNIQYF.

This clonotype was observed a handful of times. The chain uses TRBV20-1 and TRBJ2-2, with 8 nucleotides matching TRBD1. The CDR3 totals 17 residues. Per the germline V gene, CDR1 is DFQATT and CDR2 is SNEGSKA (reference sequence). V gave up 0 bases and J gave up 7 bases; unmatched junction bases: 13. CDR3 DNA sequence: TGCAGTGCTAGAGAAGGGTGGACCGACAGGGGTCACGGGGAGCTGTTTTTT. The encoded protein is CSAREGWTDRGHGELFF.

This clonotype occurred once. The CDR3 region has the DNA TGTGCCAGCAGTGAGGTAGCGGGAGGGTTCTACGAGCAGTACTTC. This translates into CASSEVAGGFYEQYF. V and J are TRBV6-1 and TRBJ2-7; 11 nucleotides line up with TRBD2. V shed 3 bases, J shed 3 bases, and the junction held 4 bases outside the gene matches. Per the germline V gene, CDR1 is MNHNS and CDR2 is SASEGT. This CDR3 contains 15 residues.